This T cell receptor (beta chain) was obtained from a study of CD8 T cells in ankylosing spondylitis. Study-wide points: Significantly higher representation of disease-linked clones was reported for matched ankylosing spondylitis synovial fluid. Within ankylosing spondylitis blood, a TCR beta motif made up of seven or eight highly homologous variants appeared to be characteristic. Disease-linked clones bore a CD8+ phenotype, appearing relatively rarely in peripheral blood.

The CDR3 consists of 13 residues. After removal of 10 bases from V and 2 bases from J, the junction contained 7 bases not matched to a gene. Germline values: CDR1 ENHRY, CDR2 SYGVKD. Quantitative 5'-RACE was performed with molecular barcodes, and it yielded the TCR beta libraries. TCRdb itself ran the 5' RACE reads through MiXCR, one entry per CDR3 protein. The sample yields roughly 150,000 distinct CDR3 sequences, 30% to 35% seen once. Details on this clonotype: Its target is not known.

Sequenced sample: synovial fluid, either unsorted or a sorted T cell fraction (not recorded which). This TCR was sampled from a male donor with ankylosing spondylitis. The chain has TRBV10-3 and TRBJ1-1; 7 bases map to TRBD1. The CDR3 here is CATSGTENTEAFF. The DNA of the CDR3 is TGTGCCACCTCCGGGACAGAAAACACTGAAGCTTTCTTT.